Following are 15 T cell receptor beta chains from one sample sequenced in a study of blood T cell repertoires in COVID-19. This table comes from immunoSEQ multiplex PCR, and its TCRdb copy is limited to in-frame clones, with some not included. Here the sample spans some 170,000 clones, 82% being singletons. Sequenced: peripheral blood. The receptors shown here come from a woman aged 65 to 85 with acute or convalescent COVID-19.

This chain connects TRBV7-3 to TRBJ1-2; TRBD1 might be the D (6 bases). The CDR3 runs to 13 residues. V was trimmed by 3 bases and J by 7 bases, leaving 12 bases between them. CDR1 and CDR2 (germline): SGHTA, FQGTGA. The CDR3 sequence is CASSFDRMGGYTF. The CDR3 nucleotides are TGTGCCAGCAGCTTCGACAGGATGGGTGGCTACACCTTC.

The chain uses TRBV28 and TRBJ1-6, with 9 bases fitting TRBD1. V was clipped by 10 bases and J by 7 bases; unmatched bases: 5. Germline V gives CDR1 MDHEN, CDR2 SYDVKM. This CDR3 has 13 residues. This CDR3 is CAITGGGNSPLHF. The CDR3 nucleotides read TGTGCCATCACAGGGGGCGGAAATTCACCCCTCCACTTT.

The V gene is TRBV5-1, the J gene TRBJ1-1; TRBD1 matches 11 bases. The germline gives CDR1 SGHRS, CDR2 YFSETQ. CDR3 size: 19 residues. V lost 3 bases, J lost 5 bases, and 18 bases stayed unmatched. The CDR3 DNA follows: TGCGCCAGCAGCTCTCTTACCTACCCCGGGACAGGGGGTATAACTGAAGCTTTCTTT. Protein product: CASSSLTYPGTGGITEAFF.

This sequence joins TRBV19 and TRBJ2-5; D is undetermined. The germline CDR1 and CDR2 sequences are LNHDA and SQIVND (reference sequence). Between the trimmed V and J ends, which lost 5 bases and 4 bases, there was a span of 8 bases. The CDR3 spans 12 residues. CDR3 amino acids: CASSSTTETQYF. The CDR3 DNA reads as TGTGCCAGTAGTTCAACTACAGAGACCCAGTACTTC.

V is TRBV7-6 and J is TRBJ2-7, with D hard to call. V gave up 5 bases and J gave up 6 bases, with 14 bases separating them. This CDR3 region has 13 residues. Germline CDR1 and CDR2: SGHVS and FNYEAQ. The CDR3 here is CASSPLLYGEQYF. In DNA form, the CDR3 reads TGTGCCAGCAGCCCCTTACTCTACGGCGAGCAGTACTTC.

CDR3 loop: CASKRSSGYNEQFF. The CDR3 bases are TGTGCCAGCAAGAGGTCTAGCGGATACAATGAGCAGTTCTTC. The chain links TRBV6-4 to TRBJ2-1; TRBD2 matches at 7 bases. V was clipped by 7 bases and J by 4 bases; unmatched bases: 7. Germline CDR1 MRHNA, CDR2 SNTAGT. The CDR3 has 14 residues.

The rearrangement joins TRBV19 to TRBJ2-2, with a tentative D call TRBD1 (6 bases). Germline CDR1 and CDR2: LNHDA and SQIVND (reference sequence). CDR3 size: 15 residues. Trimming left V 3 bases short and J 4 bases short, with 12 bases between. The CDR3 sequence is CASSMGARGTGELFF. CDR3 DNA: TGTGCCAGTAGTATGGGGGCCCGTGGCACCGGGGAGCTGTTTTTT. Together with reference TRBV19 and TRBJ2-2, the CDR3 gives the full variable domain: DGGITQSPKYLFRKEGQNVTLSCEQNLNHDAMYWYRQDPGQGLRLIYYSQIVNDFQKGDIAEGYSVSREKKESFPLTVTSAQKNPTAFYLCASSMGARGTGELFFGEGSRLTVL.

The chain is built from TRBV7-2 and TRBJ2-7, with D maybe TRBD1 (6 bases). Germline V lookup: CDR1 SGHTA, CDR2 FQGNSA. Trimming cost V 5 bases and J 2 bases, with 13 bases left between them. The CDR3 covers 14 residues. The CDR3 reads CASSEQGATYEQYF. CDR3 DNA sequence: TGTGCCAGCAGCGAACAGGGAGCGACCTACGAGCAGTACTTC. The full variable domain, in which reference TRBV7-2 and TRBJ2-7 provide the parts outside the CDR3, is GAGVSQSPSNKVTEKGKDVELRCDPISGHTALYWYRQSLGQGLEFLIYFQGNSAPDKSGLPSDRFSAERTGGSVSTLTIQRTQQEDSAVYLCASSEQGATYEQYFGPGTRLTVT.

The rearrangement joins TRBV18 to TRBJ1-1, with 11 bases fitting TRBD1. The CDR3 extends over 18 amino acids. V trimming: 1 base; J trimming: 4 bases; junction bases outside the gene matches: 11. Germline-derived CDR1 and CDR2 are KGHSH and LQKENI. The CDR3 reads CASSPLPGQGVPLTEAFF. As DNA, the CDR3 is TGTGCCAGCTCACCACTCCCGGGACAGGGGGTTCCCCTCACTGAAGCTTTCTTT.

This chain joins TRBV7-9 and TRBJ1-2; D unclear. CDR3 length equals 13 residues. Germline V lookup: CDR1 SEHNR, CDR2 FQNEAQ (reference sequence). Trimming pared 5 bases from V and 8 bases from J, leaving 15 bases between. The CDR3 sequence is CASSPREGGGYTF. The CDR3 nucleotides read TGTGCCAGCAGCCCGCGGGAGGGAGGGGGCTACACCTTC.

V and J are TRBV6-2 or TRBV6-3 and TRBJ2-6, with TRBD1 matching 10 bases. CDR3 length: 19 amino acids. In germline, CDR1 is MNHEY, CDR2 SVGEGT. The V segment lost 0 bases and the J segment 0 bases; nucleotides outside the gene matches: 5. In DNA form, the CDR3 reads TGTGCCAGCAGTTACTCCACGACAGGGGGCTCCTCTGGGGCCAACGTCCTGACTTTC. As protein: CASSYSTTGGSSGANVLTF.

This chain joins TRBV5-1 and TRBJ1-2, with 8 bases fitting TRBD1. The CDR3 has 16 amino acids. V dropped 4 bases and J dropped 2; count of bases not matched to a gene: 10. Germline V gene sequence: CDR1 SGHRS, CDR2 YFSETQ. The CDR3 DNA is TGCGCCAGCAGCAGAACCGCGGACAGGGCGAACTATGGCTACACCTTC. This codes for CASSRTADRANYGYTF. Combining the CDR3 with reference TRBV5-1 and TRBJ1-2 gives the whole variable domain KAGVTQTPRYLIKTRGQQVTLSCSPISGHRSVSWYQQTPGQGLQFLFEYFSETQRNKGNFPGRFSGRQFSNSRSEMNVSTLELGDSALYLCASSRTADRANYGYTFGSGTRLTVV.

This chain connects TRBV6-5 to TRBJ1-2; TRBD1 might be the D (6 bases). V was cut by 11 bases and J by 2 bases, with 15 bases left in between. Per germline, CDR1 MNHEY and CDR2 SVGAGI. This CDR3 is 13 amino acids long. Here the CDR3 reads CASRQGGNYGYTF. The CDR3 DNA follows: TGTGCCTCGAGACAAGGGGGAAACTATGGCTACACCTTC.

This clone has just one count. CDR3 nucleotide sequence: TGCGCCAGCAGCCAAGCTGAGGCCTCGGGCTATGGCTACACCTTC. This translates into CASSQAEASGYGYTF. The gene calls are TRBV4-3 and TRBJ1-2; D is unclear. CDR1 and CDR2 (germline): LGHNA, YSLEER. V was pared by 1 base and J by 4 bases, with 13 bases between. This CDR3 has 15 amino acids.

The V gene is TRBV5-6, the J gene TRBJ2-3; 8 nucleotides match TRBD1. The CDR3 covers 15 residues. Germline values: CDR1 SGHDT, CDR2 YYEEEE. V gave up 3 bases and J gave up 4 bases; unmatched junction bases: 7. CDR3 sequence: CASSWNRGTADTQYF. DNA of the CDR3: TGTGCCAGCAGCTGGAACAGGGGGACGGCAGATACGCAGTATTTT.